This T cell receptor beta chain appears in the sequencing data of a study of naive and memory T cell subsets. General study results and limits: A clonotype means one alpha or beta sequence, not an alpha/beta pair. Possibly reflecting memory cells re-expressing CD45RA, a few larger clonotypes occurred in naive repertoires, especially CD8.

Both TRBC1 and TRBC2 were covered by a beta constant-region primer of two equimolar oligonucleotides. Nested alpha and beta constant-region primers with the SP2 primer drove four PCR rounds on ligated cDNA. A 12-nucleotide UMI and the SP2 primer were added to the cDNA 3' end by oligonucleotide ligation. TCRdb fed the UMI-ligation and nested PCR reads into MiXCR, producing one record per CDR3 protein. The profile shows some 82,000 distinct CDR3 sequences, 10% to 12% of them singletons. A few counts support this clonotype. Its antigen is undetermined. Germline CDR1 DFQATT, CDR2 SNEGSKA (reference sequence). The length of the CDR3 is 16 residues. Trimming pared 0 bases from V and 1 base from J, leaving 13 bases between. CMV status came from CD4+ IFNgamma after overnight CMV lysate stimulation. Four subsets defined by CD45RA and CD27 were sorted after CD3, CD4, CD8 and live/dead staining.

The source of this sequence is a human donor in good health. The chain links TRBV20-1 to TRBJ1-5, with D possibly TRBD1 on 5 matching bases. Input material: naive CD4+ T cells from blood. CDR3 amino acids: CSARDKGSISNQPQHF. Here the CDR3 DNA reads TGCAGTGCTAGAGATAAGGGGAGCATCAGCAATCAGCCCCAGCATTTT.